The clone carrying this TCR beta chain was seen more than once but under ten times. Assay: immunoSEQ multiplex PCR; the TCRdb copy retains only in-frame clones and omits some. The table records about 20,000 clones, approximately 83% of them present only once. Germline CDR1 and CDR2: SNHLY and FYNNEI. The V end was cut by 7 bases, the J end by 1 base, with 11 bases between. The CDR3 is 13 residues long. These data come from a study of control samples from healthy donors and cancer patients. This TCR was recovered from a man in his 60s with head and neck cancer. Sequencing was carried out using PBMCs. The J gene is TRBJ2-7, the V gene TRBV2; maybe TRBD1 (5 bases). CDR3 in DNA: TGTGCCAGCACCGCTACAGGTTCCTACGAGCAGTACTTC. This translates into CASTATGSYEQYF.